The 7 T cell receptor delta chains presented below share a single source sample, sequenced in a study of delta chains in infants with herpesvirus infections. PBMC RNA was reverse transcribed using gamma-chain- and delta-chain-specific primers. TCRdb re-called clones from the RT-PCR reads via CATT. The table includes 1,000 to 1,300 delta-chain clones, approximately 31% detected once. Source: peripheral blood, taken at time point 3 of longitudinal follow-up. The receptors originated from a human donor who was a Ugandan infant, either HIV-exposed or HIV-unexposed (not recorded which).

By its share, this clone is medium-sized. The V gene is TRDV1, the J gene TRDJ1; D gene unclear. CDR1 and CDR2 from the germline V gene are TSWWSYY and QGS. V lost 5 bases, J lost 0 bases, and 10 bases lay in between. CDR3 length: 14 amino acids. DNA of the CDR3: TGTGCTCTTGGGAAAGGACTGTACACCGATAAACTCATCTTT. It codes for CALGKGLYTDKLIF.

For this clone: A read error is likely here: a far larger clone is one base away. The chain combines TRDV2 with TRDJ3, with 8 bases aligning to TRDD3. Germline assignment: CDR1 GEAIGNYY and CDR2 EKD. This CDR3 is built from 20 residues. The CDR3 DNA is TGTGCCTGTGACACCGTCTGGGGGAGCCGGCTCTCCCGGGACACCCGACAGATGTTTTTC. Amino acid sequence: CACDTVWGSRLSRDTRQMFF.

This clone is medium-sized (0.01 to 0.1%) in the sample. This sequence joins TRDV2 and TRDJ3; 9 bases map to TRDD3. Germline loops: CDR1 GEAIGNYY, CDR2 EKD. This CDR3 spans 17 amino acids. Trimming at V came to 0 bases and at J to 5 bases, leaving 4 bases not matched to a gene. The CDR3 DNA sequence: TGTGCCTGTGACACCCTGGGGGATGAGAGGGACACCCGACAGATGTTTTTC. This sequence encodes CACDTLGDERDTRQMFF.

In its sample, this clone is large. Other DNA sequences in the same sample also yield this CDR3. This chain links TRDV1 with TRDJ1, with D possibly matching TRDD3 (5 bases). Per germline, CDR1 TSWWSYY and CDR2 QGS. Trimming shortened V by 10 bases and J by 0 bases, and 15 bases separated the two germline ends. The length of the CDR3 is 14 residues. The CDR3 loop reads CAPRGGSYTDKLIF. The CDR3 DNA reads TGTGCTCCGAGGGGGGGGTCGTACACCGATAAACTCATCTTT.

The V call is TRDV1, the J call TRDJ1, with a possible D match to TRDD2 (8 bases). CDR3 size: 18 residues. In germline, CDR1 is TSWWSYY, CDR2 QGS. Trimming pared 2 bases from V and 3 bases from J, leaving 22 bases between. The CDR3 region has the DNA TGTGCTCTTGGGGAATCTTCCTACTTCCATGGGGGACCCGATAAACTCATCTTT. As protein: CALGESSYFHGGPDKLIF.

In this sample, this clone is large (0.1 to 1%). This CDR3 is also generated by other DNA sequences in the sample. The chain is built from TRDV1 and TRDJ4; 9 bases fit TRDD3. Germline CDR1 reads TSWWSYY; CDR2 reads QGS. CDR3 size: 22 residues. Trimming removed 1 base from V and 0 bases from J; junction bases left unmatched: 24. The CDR3: CALGEHWGLLFYWGRGPRPLIF. The DNA for the CDR3 is TGTGCTCTTGGGGAACATTGGGGTCTCCTTTTCTACTGGGGGAGAGGTCCCAGACCCCTGATCTTT.

This clone ranks as medium-sized (0.01 to 0.1%). V is TRDV1 and J is TRDJ1; D ambiguous. The germline V and J ends were trimmed by 0 bases and 8 bases, with 13 bases remaining between them. CDR3 size: 14 residues. The V gene's germline CDR1 is TSWWSYY and CDR2 QGS. CDR3 nucleotides: TGTGCTCTTGGGGAACTCCCGGGGTTTGGCAAACTCATCTTT. Protein: CALGELPGFGKLIF.